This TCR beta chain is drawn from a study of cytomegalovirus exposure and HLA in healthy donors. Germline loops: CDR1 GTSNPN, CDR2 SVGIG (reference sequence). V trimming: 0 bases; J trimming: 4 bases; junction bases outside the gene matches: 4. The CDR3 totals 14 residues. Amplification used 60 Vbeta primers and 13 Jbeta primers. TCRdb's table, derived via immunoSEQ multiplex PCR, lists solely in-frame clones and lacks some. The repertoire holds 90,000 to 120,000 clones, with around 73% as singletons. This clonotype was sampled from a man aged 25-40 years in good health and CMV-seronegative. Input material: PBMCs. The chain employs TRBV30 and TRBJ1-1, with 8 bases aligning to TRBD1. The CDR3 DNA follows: TGTGCCTGGAGTGTAACAGGGGGAGGCACTGAAGCTTTCTTT. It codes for CAWSVTGGGTEAFF.